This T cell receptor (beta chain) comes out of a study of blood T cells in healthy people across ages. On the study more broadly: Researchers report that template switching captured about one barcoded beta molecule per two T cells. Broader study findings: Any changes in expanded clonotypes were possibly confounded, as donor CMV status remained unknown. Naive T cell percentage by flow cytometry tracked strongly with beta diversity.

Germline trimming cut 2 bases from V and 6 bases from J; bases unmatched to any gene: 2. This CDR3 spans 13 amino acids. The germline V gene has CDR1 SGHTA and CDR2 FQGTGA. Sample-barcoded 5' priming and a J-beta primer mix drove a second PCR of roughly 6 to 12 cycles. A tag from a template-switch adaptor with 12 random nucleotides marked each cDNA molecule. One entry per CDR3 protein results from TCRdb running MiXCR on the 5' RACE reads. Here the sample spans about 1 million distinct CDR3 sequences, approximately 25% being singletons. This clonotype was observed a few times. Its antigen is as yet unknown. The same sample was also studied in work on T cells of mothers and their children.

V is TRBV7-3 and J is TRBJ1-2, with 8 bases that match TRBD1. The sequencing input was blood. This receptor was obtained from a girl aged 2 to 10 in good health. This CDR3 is CASSLSGGHGYTF. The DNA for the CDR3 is TGTGCCAGCAGCTTATCAGGGGGCCATGGCTACACCTTC.